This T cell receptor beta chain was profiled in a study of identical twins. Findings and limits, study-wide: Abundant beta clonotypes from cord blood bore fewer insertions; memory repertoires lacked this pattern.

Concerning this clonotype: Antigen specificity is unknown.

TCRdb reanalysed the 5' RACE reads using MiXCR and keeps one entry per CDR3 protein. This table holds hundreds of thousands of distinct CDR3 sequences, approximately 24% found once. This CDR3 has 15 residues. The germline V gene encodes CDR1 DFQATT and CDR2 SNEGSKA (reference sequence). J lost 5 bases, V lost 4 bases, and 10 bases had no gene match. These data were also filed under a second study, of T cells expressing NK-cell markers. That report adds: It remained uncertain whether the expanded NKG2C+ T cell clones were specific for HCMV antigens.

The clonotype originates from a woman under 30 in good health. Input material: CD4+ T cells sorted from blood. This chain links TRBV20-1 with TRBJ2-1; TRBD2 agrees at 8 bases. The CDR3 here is CSAISYRGGNNEQFF. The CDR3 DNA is TGCAGTGCTATTTCATACCGGGGGGGAAACAATGAGCAGTTCTTC.